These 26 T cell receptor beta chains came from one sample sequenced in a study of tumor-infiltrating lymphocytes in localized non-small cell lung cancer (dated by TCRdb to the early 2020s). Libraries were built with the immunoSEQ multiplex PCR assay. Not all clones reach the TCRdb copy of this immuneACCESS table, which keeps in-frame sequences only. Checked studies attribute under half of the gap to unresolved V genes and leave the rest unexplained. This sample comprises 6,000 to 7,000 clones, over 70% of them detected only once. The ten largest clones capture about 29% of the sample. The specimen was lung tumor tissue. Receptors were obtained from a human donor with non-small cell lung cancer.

The chain's CDR3 is CASSQETGDGYTF. The DNA of the CDR3 is TGCGCCAGCAGCCAAGAGACAGGGGATGGCTACACCTTC. This chain joins TRBV4-3 and TRBJ1-2, with 8 positions matching TRBD1. The CDR3 contains 13 residues. The V gene's germline CDR1 is LGHNA and CDR2 YSLEER. V shed 0 bases, J shed 6 bases, and the junction held 0 bases outside the gene matches.

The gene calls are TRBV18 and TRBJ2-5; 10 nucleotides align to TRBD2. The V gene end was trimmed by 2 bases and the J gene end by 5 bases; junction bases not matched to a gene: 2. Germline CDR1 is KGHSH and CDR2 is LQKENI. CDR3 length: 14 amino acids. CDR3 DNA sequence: TGTGCCAGCTCACCAACTAGCGGGGTGGAGACCCAGTACTTC. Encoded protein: CASSPTSGVETQYF.

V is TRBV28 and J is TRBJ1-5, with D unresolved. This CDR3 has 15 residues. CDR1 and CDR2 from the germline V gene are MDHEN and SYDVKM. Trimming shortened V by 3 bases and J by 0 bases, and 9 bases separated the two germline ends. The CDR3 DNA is TGTGCCAGCAGTTTTAAACGATATAGCAATCAGCCCCAGCATTTT. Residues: CASSFKRYSNQPQHF.

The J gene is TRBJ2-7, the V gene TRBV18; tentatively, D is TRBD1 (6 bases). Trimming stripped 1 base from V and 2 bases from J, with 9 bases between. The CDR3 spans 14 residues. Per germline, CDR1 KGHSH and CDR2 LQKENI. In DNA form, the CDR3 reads TGTGCCAGCTCACCACGTTACAGGGCCTACGAGCAGTACTTC. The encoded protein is CASSPRYRAYEQYF.

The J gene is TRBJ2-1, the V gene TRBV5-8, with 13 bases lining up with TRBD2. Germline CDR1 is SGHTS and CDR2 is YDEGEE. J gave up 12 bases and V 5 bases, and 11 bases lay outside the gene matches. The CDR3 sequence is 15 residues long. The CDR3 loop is CASRLLAGGSRGQFF. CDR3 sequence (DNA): TGTGCCAGCAGGTTACTAGCGGGGGGGTCCCGTGGGCAGTTCTTC.

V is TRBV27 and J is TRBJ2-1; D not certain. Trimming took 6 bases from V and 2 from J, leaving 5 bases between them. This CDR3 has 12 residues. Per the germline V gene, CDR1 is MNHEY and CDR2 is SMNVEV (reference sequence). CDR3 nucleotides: TGTGCCAGCAGCACCCCCTACAATGAGCAGTTCTTC. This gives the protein CASSTPYNEQFF.

CDR3 protein: CASSDRELKQYF. The CDR3 region has the DNA TGTGCCAGCAGTGATCGGGAGTTAAAGCAGTACTTC. The chain links TRBV2 to TRBJ2-7, with D maybe TRBD2 (6 bases). CDR1 and CDR2 from the germline V gene are SNHLY and FYNNEI. V lost 3 bases, J lost 8 bases, and 11 bases lay in between. CDR3 length: 12 amino acids. The variable domain in full, completed from reference TRBV2 and TRBJ2-7, reads EPEVTQTPSHQVTQMGQEVILRCVPISNHLYFYWYRQILGQKVEFLVSFYNNEISEKSEIFDDQFSVERPDGSNFTLKIRSTKLEDSAMYFCASSDRELKQYFGPGTRLTVT.

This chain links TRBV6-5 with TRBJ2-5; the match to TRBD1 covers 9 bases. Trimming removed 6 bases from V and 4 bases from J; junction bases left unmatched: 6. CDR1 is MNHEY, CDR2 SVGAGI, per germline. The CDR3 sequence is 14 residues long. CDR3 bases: TGTGCCAGCAGGCTAACAGGGGGCGTAGAGACCCAGTACTTC. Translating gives CASRLTGGVETQYF.

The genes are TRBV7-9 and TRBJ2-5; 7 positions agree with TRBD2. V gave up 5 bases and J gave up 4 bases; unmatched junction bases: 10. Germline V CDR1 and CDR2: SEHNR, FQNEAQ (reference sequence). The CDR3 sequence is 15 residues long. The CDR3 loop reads CASSVSDGGRETQYF. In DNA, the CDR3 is TGTGCCAGCAGCGTAAGCGACGGGGGGAGAGAGACCCAGTACTTC. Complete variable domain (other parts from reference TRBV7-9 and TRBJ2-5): DTGVSQNPRHKITKRGQNVTFRCDPISEHNRLYWYRQTLGQGPEFLTYFQNEAQLEKSRLLSDRFSAERPKGSFSTLEIQRTEQGDSAMYLCASSVSDGGRETQYFGPGTRLLVL.

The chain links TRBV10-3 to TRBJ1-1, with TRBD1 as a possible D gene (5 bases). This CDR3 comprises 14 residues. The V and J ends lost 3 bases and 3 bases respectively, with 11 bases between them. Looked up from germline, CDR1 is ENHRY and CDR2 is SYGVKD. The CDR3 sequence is CAISDRGGDTEAFF. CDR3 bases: TGTGCCATCAGTGATCGGGGAGGGGACACTGAAGCTTTCTTT.

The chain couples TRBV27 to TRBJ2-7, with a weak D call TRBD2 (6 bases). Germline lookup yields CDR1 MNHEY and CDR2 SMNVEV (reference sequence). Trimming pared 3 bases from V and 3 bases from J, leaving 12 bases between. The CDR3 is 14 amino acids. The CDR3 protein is CASSLDGGFYEQYF. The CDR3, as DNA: TGTGCCAGCAGTTTGGATGGGGGGTTCTACGAGCAGTACTTC.

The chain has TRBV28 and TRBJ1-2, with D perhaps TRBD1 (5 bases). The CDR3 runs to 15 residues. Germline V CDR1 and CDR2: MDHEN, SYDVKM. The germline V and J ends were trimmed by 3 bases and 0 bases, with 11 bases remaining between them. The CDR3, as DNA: TGTGCCAGCAGTTTCGGGCAGGGAACTAACTATGGCTACACCTTC. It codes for CASSFGQGTNYGYTF.

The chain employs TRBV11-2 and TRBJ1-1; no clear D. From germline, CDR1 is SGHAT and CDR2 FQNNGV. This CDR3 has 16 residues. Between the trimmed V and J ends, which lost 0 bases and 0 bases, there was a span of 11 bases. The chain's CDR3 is CASSLDPAVMNTEAFF. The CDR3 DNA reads TGTGCCAGCAGCTTAGATCCTGCGGTAATGAACACTGAAGCTTTCTTT. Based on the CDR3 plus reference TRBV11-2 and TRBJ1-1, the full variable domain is EAGVAQSPRYKIIEKRQSVAFWCNPISGHATLYWYQQILGQGPKLLIQFQNNGVVDDSQLPKDRFSAERLKGVDSTLKIQPAKLEDSAVYLCASSLDPAVMNTEAFFGQGTRLTVV.

Written as DNA, the CDR3 is TGTGCCACCAGCAGTAACCTGGAGGGGGCGGGCACCGGGGAGCTGTTTTTT. This encodes CATSSNLEGAGTGELFF. This sequence joins TRBV15 and TRBJ2-2, with a tentative D call TRBD1 (7 bases). Between the trimmed V and J ends, which lost 3 bases and 4 bases, there was a span of 18 bases. The CDR3 spans 17 residues. Per the germline V gene, CDR1 is LNHNV and CDR2 is YYDKDF (reference sequence).

CDR3 sequence: CASSRDVSAYGYTF. DNA for the CDR3: TGTGCCAGCAGCCGCGACGTGAGTGCGTATGGCTACACCTTC. V usage is TRBV28 and J usage is TRBJ1-2; no reliable D call. The CDR3 has 14 residues. Germline V gives CDR1 MDHEN, CDR2 SYDVKM. V was cut by 6 bases and J by 5 bases, with 16 bases left in between.

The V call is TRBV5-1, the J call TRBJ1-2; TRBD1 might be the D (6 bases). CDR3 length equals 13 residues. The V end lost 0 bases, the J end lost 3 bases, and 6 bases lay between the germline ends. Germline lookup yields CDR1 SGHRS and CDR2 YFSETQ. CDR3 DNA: TGCGCCAGCAGCTTGGACAGGGACTATGGCTACACCTTC. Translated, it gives CASSLDRDYGYTF.

CDR3 sequence (DNA): TGTGCCAGCAGCTCCGGGACAGGATATAGCAATCAGCCCCAGCATTTT. It is translated as CASSSGTGYSNQPQHF. This chain connects TRBV7-2 to TRBJ1-5; 8 bases are shared with TRBD1. With V trimmed by 4 bases and J by 0 bases, 5 bases remained unmatched. Germline CDR1 reads SGHTA; CDR2 reads FQGNSA. The CDR3 is 16 residues long.

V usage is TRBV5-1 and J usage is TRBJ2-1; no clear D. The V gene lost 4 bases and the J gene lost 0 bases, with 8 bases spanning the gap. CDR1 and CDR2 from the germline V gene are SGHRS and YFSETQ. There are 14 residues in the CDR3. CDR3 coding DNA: TGCGCCAGCAGCCCCTCCAGCTCCTACAATGAGCAGTTCTTC. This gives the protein CASSPSSSYNEQFF.

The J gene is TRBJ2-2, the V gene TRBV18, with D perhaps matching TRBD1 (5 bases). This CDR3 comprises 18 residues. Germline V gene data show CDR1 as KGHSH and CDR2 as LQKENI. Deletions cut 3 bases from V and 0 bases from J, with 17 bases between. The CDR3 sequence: CASSPGIPQASNTGELFF. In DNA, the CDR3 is TGTGCCAGCTCACCCGGAATCCCACAGGCTTCGAACACCGGGGAGCTGTTTTTT.

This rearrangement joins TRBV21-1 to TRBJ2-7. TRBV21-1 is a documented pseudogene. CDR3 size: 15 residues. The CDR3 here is CASSKGVVKAYEQYF. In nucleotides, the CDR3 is TGTGCCAGCAGCAAAGGGGTCGTCAAAGCCTACGAGCAGTACTTC.

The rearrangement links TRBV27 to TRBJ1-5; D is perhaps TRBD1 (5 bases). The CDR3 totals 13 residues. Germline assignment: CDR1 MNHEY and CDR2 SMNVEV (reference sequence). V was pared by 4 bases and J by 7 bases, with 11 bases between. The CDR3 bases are TGTGCCAGCAGTTGGAGGGGAGGGCAGCCCCAGCATTTT. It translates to CASSWRGGQPQHF.

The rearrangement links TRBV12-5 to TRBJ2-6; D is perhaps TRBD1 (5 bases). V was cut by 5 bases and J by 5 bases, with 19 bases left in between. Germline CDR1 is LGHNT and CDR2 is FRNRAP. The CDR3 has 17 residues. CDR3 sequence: CASGVNAGQSRANVLTF. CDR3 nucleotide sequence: TGTGCTAGTGGTGTAAATGCAGGACAAAGTCGGGCCAACGTCCTGACTTTC.

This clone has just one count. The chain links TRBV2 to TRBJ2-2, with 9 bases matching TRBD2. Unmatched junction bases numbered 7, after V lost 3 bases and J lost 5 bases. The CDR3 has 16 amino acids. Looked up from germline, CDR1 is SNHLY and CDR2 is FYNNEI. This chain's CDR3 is CASSDSGGDLTGELFF. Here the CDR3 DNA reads TGTGCCAGCAGTGATAGCGGGGGAGACCTTACCGGGGAGCTGTTTTTT. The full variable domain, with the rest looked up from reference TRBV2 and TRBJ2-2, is EPEVTQTPSHQVTQMGQEVILRCVPISNHLYFYWYRQILGQKVEFLVSFYNNEISEKSEIFDDQFSVERPDGSNFTLKIRSTKLEDSAMYFCASSDSGGDLTGELFFGEGSRLTVL.

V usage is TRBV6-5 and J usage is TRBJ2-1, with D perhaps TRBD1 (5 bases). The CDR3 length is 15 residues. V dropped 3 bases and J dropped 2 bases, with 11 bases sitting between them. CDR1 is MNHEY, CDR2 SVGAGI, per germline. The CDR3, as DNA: TGTGCCAGCAGTTATAACCGACAGACCTACAATGAGCAGTTCTTC. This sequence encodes CASSYNRQTYNEQFF.

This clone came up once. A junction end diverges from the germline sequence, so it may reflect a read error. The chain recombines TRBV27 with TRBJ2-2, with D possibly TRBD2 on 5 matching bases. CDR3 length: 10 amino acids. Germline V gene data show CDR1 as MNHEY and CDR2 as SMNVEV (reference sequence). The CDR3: CASSCRGAVF. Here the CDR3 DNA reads TGTGCCAGCAGTTGCCGGGGAGCTGTTTTT.

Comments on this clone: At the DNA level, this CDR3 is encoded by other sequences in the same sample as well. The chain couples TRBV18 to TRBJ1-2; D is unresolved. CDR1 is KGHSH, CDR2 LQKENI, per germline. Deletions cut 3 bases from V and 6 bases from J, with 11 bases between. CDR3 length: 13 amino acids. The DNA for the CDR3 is TGTGCCAGCTCACCTCCCGGGAGAAATGGCTACACCTTC. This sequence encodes CASSPPGRNGYTF.